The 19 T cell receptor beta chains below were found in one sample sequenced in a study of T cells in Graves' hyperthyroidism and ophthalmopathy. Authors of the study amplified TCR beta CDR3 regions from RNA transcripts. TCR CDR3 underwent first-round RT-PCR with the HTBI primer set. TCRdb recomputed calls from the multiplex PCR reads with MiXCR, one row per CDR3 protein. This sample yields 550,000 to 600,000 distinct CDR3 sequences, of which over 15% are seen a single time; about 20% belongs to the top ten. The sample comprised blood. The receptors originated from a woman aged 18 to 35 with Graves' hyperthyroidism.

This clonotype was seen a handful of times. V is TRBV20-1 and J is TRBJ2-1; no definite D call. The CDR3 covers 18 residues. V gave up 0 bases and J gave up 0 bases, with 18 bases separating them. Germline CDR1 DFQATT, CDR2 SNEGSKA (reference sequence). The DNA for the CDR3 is TGCAGTGCTAGAGATCGCCCCGATATAGTCAGCTCCTACAATGAGCAGTTCTTC. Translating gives CSARDRPDIVSSYNEQFF.

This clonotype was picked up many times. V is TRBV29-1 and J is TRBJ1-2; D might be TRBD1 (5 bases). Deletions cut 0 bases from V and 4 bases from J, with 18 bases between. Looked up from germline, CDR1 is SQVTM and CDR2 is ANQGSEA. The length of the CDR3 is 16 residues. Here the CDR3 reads CSVEDLVGAGSYGYTF. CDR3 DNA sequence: TGCAGCGTTGAAGATCTTGTCGGGGCAGGGTCCTATGGCTACACCTTC. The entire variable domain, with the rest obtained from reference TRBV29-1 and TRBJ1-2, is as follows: SAVISQKPSRDICQRGTSLTIQCQVDSQVTMMFWYRQQPGQSLTLIATANQGSEATYESGFVIDKFPISRPNLTFSTLTVSNMSPEDSSIYLCSVEDLVGAGSYGYTFGSGTRLTVV.

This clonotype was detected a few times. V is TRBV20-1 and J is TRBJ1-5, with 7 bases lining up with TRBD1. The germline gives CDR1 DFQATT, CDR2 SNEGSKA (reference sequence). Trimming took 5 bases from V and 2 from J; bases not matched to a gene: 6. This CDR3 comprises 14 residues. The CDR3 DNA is TGCAGTGCTTACGTAACAGGGGGCAATCAGCCCCAGCATTTT. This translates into CSAYVTGGNQPQHF.

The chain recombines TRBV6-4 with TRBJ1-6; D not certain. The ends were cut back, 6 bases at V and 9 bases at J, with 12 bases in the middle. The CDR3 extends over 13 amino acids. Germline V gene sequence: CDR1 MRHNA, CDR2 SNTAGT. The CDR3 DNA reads TGTGCCAGCAGAGCAACAGAGGTTTCACCCCTCCACTTT. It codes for CASRATEVSPLHF.

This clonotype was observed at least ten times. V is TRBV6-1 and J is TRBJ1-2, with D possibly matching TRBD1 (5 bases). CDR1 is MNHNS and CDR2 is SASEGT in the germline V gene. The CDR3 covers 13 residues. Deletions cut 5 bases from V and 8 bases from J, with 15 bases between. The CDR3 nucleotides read TGTGCCAGCAGTAGGGACCACGGGATCGGCTACACCTTC. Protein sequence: CASSRDHGIGYTF.

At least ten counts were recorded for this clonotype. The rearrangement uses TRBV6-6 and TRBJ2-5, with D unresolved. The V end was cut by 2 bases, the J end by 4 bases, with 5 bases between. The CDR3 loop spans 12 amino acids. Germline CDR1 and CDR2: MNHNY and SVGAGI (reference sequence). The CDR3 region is CASSYLRETQYF. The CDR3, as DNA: TGTGCCAGCAGTTACCTTAGAGAGACCCAGTACTTC.

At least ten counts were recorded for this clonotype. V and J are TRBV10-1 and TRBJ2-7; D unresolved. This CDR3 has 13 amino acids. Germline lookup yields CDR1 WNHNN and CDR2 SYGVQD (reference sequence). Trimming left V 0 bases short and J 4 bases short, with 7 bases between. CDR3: CASSESRAYEQYF. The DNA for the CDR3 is TGCGCCAGCAGTGAGTCTAGGGCGTACGAGCAGTACTTC.

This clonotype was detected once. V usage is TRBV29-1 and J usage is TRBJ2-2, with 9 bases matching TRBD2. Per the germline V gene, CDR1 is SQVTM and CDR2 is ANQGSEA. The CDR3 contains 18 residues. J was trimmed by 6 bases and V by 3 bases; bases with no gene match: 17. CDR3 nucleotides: TGCAGCGTTGAGAGGGCCTTGGGGCGGGGGGGCGAAGCCGGGGAGCTGTTTTTT. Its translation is CSVERALGRGGEAGELFF.

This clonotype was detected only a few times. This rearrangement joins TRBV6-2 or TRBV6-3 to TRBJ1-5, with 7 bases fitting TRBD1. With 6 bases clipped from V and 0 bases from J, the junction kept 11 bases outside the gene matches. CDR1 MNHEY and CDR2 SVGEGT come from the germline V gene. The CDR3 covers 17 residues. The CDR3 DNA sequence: TGTGCCAGCAGCCTGGGACAGCTCCGATATAGCAATCAGCCCCAGCATTTT. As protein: CASSLGQLRYSNQPQHF.

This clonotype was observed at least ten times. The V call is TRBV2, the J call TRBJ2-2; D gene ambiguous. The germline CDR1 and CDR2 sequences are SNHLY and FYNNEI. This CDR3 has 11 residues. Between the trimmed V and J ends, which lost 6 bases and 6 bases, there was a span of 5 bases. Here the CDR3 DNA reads TGTGCCAGCAGGCGGTCCGGGGAGCTGTTTTTT. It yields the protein CASRRSGELFF.

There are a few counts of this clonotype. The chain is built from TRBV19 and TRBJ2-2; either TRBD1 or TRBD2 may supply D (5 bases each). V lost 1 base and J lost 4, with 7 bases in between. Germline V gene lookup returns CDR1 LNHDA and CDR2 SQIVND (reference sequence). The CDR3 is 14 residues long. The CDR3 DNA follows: TGTGCCAGTAGTATAGGAGGGACCACCGGGGAGCTGTTTTTT. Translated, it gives CASSIGGTTGELFF.

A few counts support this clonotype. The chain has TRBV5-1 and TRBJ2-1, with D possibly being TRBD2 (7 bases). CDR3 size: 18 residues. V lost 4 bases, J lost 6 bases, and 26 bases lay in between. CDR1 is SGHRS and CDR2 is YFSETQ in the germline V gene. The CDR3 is CASSMGGLAISGSNEQFF. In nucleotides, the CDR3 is TGCGCCAGCAGCATGGGGGGGCTCGCGATCAGTGGGTCCAATGAGCAGTTCTTC. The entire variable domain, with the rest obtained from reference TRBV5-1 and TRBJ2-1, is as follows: KAGVTQTPRYLIKTRGQQVTLSCSPISGHRSVSWYQQTPGQGLQFLFEYFSETQRNKGNFPGRFSGRQFSNSRSEMNVSTLELGDSALYLCASSMGGLAISGSNEQFFGPGTRLTVL.

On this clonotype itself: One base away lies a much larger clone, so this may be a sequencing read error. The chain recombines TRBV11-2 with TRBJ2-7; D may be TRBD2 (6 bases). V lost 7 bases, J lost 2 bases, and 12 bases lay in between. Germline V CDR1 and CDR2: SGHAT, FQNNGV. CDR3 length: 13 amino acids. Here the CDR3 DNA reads TGTGCCAGCATCGTAGCGGTAACCTACGAGCAGTACTTC. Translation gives CASIVAVTYEQYF.

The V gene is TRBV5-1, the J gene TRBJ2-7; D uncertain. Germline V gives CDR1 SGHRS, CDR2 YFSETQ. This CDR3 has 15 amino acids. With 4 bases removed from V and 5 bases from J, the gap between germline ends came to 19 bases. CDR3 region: CASSNLGPAADEQYF. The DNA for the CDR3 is TGCGCCAGCAGCAACCTCGGACCCGCCGCTGACGAGCAGTACTTC.

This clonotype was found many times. The CDR3 loop is CASSPRGVGNTEAFF. In nucleotides, the CDR3 is TGTGCCAGCTCACCACGGGGGGTCGGGAACACTGAAGCTTTCTTT. V usage is TRBV18 and J usage is TRBJ1-1, with a possible D match to TRBD1 (5 bases). Trimming left V 1 base short and J 1 base short, with 10 bases between. The germline V gene encodes CDR1 KGHSH and CDR2 LQKENI. The CDR3 is made up of 15 amino acids.

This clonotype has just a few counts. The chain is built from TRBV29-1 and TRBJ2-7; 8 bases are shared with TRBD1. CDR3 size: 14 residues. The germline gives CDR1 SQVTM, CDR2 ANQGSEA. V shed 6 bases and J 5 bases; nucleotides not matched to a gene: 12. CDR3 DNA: TGCAGCGTCGTGAGGTCAGGGGGCTCTCACGAGCAGTACTTC. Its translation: CSVVRSGGSHEQYF.

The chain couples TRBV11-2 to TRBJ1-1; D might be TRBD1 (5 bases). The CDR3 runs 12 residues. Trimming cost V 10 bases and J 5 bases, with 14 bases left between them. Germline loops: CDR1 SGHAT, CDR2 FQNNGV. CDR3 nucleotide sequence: TGTGCCAACAGGTTACCGGGGACTGAAGCTTTCTTT. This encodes CANRLPGTEAFF.

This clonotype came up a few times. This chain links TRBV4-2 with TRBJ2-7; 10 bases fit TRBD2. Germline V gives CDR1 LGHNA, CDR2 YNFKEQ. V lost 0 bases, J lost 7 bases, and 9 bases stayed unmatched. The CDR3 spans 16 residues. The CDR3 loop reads CASSQDPSGGALEQYF. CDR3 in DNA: TGTGCCAGCAGCCAAGATCCCAGCGGGGGGGCATTAGAGCAGTACTTC.

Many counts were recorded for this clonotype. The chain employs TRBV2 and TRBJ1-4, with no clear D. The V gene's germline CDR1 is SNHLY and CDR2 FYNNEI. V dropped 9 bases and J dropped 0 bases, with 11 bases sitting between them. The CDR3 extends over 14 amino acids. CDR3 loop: CASKKFATNEKLFF. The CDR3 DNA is TGTGCCAGTAAGAAGTTTGCAACTAATGAAAAACTGTTTTTT.